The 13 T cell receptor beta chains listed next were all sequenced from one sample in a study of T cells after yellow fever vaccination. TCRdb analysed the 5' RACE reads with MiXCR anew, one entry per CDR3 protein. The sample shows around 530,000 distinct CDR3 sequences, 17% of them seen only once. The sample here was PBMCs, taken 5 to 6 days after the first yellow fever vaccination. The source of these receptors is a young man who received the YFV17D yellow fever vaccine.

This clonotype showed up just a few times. This chain's CDR3 is CATSRGPLGETQYF. CDR3 bases: TGTGCCACCAGCAGAGGCCCTCTAGGAGAGACCCAGTACTTC. The V and J genes are TRBV15 and TRBJ2-5; D unresolved. V dropped 1 base and J dropped 4 bases, with 10 bases sitting between them. CDR1 is LNHNV, CDR2 YYDKDF, per germline (reference sequence). The CDR3 sequence is 14 residues long.

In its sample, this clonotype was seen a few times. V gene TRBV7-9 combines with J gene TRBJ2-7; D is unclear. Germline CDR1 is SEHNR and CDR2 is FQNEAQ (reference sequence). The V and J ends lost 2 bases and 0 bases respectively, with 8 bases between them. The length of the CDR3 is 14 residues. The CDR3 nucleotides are TGTGCCAGCAGCTTACCGGGCACCTCCTACGAGCAGTACTTC. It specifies CASSLPGTSYEQYF.

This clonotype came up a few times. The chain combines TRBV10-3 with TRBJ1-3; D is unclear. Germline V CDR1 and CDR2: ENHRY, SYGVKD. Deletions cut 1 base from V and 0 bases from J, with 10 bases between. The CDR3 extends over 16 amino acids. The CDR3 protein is CAISEFVASSGNTIYF. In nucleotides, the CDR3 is TGTGCCATCAGTGAGTTTGTGGCCAGCTCTGGAAACACCATATATTTT.

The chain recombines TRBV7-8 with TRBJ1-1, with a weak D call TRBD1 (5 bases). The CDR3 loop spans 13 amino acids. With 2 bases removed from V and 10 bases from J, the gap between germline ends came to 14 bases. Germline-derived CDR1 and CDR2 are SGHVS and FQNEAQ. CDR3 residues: CASSLSQQGPAFF. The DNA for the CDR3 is TGTGCCAGCAGCTTATCCCAGCAGGGACCAGCTTTCTTT.

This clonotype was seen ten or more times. The CDR3 DNA reads TGTGCCAGCAGCTTATTCCTAGCGGGGGGCGGGGAGACCCAGTACTTC. Its protein is CASSLFLAGGGETQYF. The V and J genes are TRBV7-2 and TRBJ2-5, with TRBD2 matching over 11 bases. The CDR3 extends over 16 amino acids. V dropped 2 bases and J dropped 5; count of bases not matched to a gene: 7. Germline CDR1 reads SGHTA; CDR2 reads FQGNSA.

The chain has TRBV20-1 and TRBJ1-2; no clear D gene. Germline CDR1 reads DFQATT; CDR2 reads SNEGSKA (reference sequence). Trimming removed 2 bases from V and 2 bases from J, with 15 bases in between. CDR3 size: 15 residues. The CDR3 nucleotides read TGCAGTGCTAGATCCGGCGGAGGTTTCAACTATGGCTACACCTTC. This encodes CSARSGGGFNYGYTF.

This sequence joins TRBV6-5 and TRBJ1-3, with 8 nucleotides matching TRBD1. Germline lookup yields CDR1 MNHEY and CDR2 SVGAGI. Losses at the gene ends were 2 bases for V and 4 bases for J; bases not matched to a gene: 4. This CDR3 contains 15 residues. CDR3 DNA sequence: TGTGCCAGCAGTTACCGGACAGGGATAGGAAACACCATATATTTT. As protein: CASSYRTGIGNTIYF.

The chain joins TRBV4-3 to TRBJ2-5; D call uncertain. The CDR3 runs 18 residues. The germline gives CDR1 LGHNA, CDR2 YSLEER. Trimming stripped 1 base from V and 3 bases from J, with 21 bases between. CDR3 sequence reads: CASSQVHGFTGPEETQYF. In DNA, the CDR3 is TGCGCCAGCAGCCAAGTTCATGGATTCACCGGACCCGAAGAGACCCAGTACTTC.

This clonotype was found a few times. Here the CDR3 reads CASSFNGNQPQHF. In DNA, the CDR3 is TGTGCCAGCAGCTTCAACGGCAATCAGCCCCAGCATTTT. The genes are TRBV7-8 and TRBJ1-5; D not resolved. CDR3 length: 13 residues. The ends were cut back, 3 bases at V and 2 bases at J, with 5 bases in the middle. Germline-derived CDR1 and CDR2 are SGHVS and FQNEAQ.

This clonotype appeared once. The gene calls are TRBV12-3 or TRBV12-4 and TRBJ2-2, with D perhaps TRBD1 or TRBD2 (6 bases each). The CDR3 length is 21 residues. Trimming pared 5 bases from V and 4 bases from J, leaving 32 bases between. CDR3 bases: TGTGCCAGCAGTCTATTTTTGATTTTAAGACCCGTGGGGGGCTCCACCGGGGAGCTGTTTTTT. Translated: CASSLFLILRPVGGSTGELFF.

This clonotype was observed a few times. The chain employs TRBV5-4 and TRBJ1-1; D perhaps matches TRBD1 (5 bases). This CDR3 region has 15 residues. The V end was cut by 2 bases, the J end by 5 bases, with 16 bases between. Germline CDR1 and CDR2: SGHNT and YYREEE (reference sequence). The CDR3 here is CASSFDGDGETEAFF. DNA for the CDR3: TGTGCCAGCAGCTTTGATGGGGACGGTGAAACTGAAGCTTTCTTT.

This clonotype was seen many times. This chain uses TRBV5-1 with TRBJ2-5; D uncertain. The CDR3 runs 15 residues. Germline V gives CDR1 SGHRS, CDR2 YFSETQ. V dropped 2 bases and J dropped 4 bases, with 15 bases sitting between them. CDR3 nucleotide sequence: TGCGCCAGCAGCTTTAACAACCTCCGGGCAGAGACCCAGTACTTC. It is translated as CASSFNNLRAETQYF.

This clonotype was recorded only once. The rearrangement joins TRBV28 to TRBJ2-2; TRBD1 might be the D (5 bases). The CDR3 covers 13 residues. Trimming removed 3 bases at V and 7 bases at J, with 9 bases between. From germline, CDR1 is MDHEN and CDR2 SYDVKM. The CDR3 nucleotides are TGTGCCAGCAGTTTCCCCCAGGGCGGGGAGCTGTTTTTT. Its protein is CASSFPQGGELFF.